These 22 T cell receptor beta chains share one sample of origin, sequenced in a study of beta chain features in type 1 diabetes. The isolated RNA, all of it, was reverse transcribed, so expressed TCRB transcripts were what got sequenced. Clones were read by immunoSEQ multiplex PCR, and TCRdb kept only the in-frame ones, dropping some. The profile shows around 340,000 clones, 7.5% to 9% of them singletons. Sequenced: central memory CD4+ T cells from blood. These receptors came from a woman younger than 30 in good health.

J is TRBJ2-6 and V is TRBV5-1; 7 bases agree with TRBD1. Trimming at V came to 3 bases and at J to 2 bases, leaving 5 bases not matched to a gene. Germline V CDR1 and CDR2: SGHRS, YFSETQ. The CDR3 loop spans 16 amino acids. CDR3 DNA: TGCGCCAGCAGCTCGGTGACAGGGCCTGGGGCCAACGTCCTGACTTTC. It yields the protein CASSSVTGPGANVLTF.

This clone was counted only a few times. J is TRBJ1-2 and V is TRBV4-2; no firm D call. V was trimmed by 0 bases and J by 8 bases, leaving 4 bases between them. Germline CDR1 LGHNA, CDR2 YNFKEQ. This CDR3 has 11 residues. The CDR3 DNA follows: TGTGCCAGCAGCCAAGATGGGGGCTACACCTTC. This gives the protein CASSQDGGYTF.

The genes are TRBV2 and TRBJ1-1; D call uncertain. With 7 bases removed from V and 6 bases from J, the gap between germline ends came to 15 bases. Germline V lookup: CDR1 SNHLY, CDR2 FYNNEI. The length of the CDR3 is 13 residues. CDR3 DNA sequence: TGTGCCAGCACCGGAATGGATTTGGCTGAAGCTTTCTTT. Protein: CASTGMDLAEAFF.

This clone was observed a few times. The chain employs TRBV28 and TRBJ2-7; 9 nucleotides agree with TRBD2. The junction had 12 bases not matched to a gene; V was cut back by 2 bases and J by 10 bases. CDR1 and CDR2 from the germline V gene are MDHEN and SYDVKM. The CDR3 extends over 15 amino acids. The CDR3 DNA reads as TGTGCCAGCAGTTTAGGCGGGCTAGCGGGAAGTAAACAGTACTTC. This codes for CASSLGGLAGSKQYF.

This clone was detected many times. V and J are TRBV7-8 and TRBJ2-6; D unclear. Germline assignment: CDR1 SGHVS and CDR2 FQNEAQ. This CDR3 spans 17 amino acids. Trimming shortened V by 3 bases and J by 0 bases, and 12 bases separated the two germline ends. CDR3 DNA: TGTGCCAGCAGCTTTTCCCGTTCAAGCTCTGGGGCCAACGTCCTGACTTTC. Protein: CASSFSRSSSGANVLTF.

This clone occurred a few times. The chain employs TRBV21-1 and TRBJ1-5; the D segment call TRBD1 is taken from the table without a DNA check. TRBV21-1 is a pseudogene segment. The CDR3 is made up of 16 amino acids. CDR3 residues: CASSTYRQDSNQPQHF. The DNA for the CDR3 is TGTGCCAGCAGCACCTACAGACAGGATAGCAATCAGCCCCAGCATTTT.

This clone turned up a few times. V and J are TRBV7-3 and TRBJ2-3, with unresolved D. CDR1 is SGHTA and CDR2 is FQGTGA in the germline V gene. Trimming pared 1 base from V and 1 base from J, leaving 12 bases between. The CDR3 is 16 residues long. The CDR3: CASSLNWMGGTDTQYF. The CDR3 DNA reads TGTGCCAGCAGCTTAAATTGGATGGGTGGCACAGATACGCAGTATTTT. The variable domain in full, with the rest retrieved from reference TRBV7-3 and TRBJ2-3, is GAGVSQTPSNKVTEKGKYVELRCDPISGHTALYWYRQSLGQGPEFLIYFQGTGAADDSGLPNDRFFAVRPEGSVSTLKIQRTERGDSAVYLCASSLNWMGGTDTQYFGPGTRLTVL.

V is TRBV29-1 and J is TRBJ2-1, with D unresolved. CDR3 length: 13 amino acids. Trimming left V 7 bases short and J 6 bases short, with 16 bases between. In germline, CDR1 is SQVTM, CDR2 ANQGSEA. The CDR3 region is CSAIISLGNEQFF. As DNA, the CDR3 is TGCAGCGCAATAATTAGTCTTGGCAATGAGCAGTTCTTC.

This chain links TRBV9 with TRBJ2-3, with 8 bases aligning to TRBD2. V lost 0 bases, J lost 2 bases, and 2 bases stayed unmatched. The CDR3 spans 15 residues. Germline CDR1 is SGDLS and CDR2 is YYNGEE. The CDR3 loop reads CASSVELAVTDTQYF. The CDR3 bases are TGTGCCAGCAGCGTAGAACTAGCGGTCACAGATACGCAGTATTTT.

The chain employs TRBV28 and TRBJ2-1; 7 nucleotides match TRBD2. CDR3 length: 13 residues. Germline values: CDR1 MDHEN, CDR2 SYDVKM. V gave up 8 bases and J gave up 5 bases; unmatched junction bases: 6. The CDR3 protein is CASGASGNNEQFF. CDR3 bases: TGTGCCAGCGGGGCTAGCGGCAACAATGAGCAGTTCTTC. Complete variable domain (other parts from reference TRBV28 and TRBJ2-1): DVKVTQSSRYLVKRTGEKVFLECVQDMDHENMFWYRQDPGLGLRLIYFSYDVKMKEKGDIPEGYSVSREKKERFSLILESASTNQTSMYLCASGASGNNEQFFGPGTRLTVL.

J is TRBJ2-5 and V is TRBV5-1; no reliable D call. With 4 bases removed from V and 5 bases from J, the gap between germline ends came to 15 bases. The CDR3 length is 14 residues. The germline gives CDR1 SGHRS, CDR2 YFSETQ. The CDR3 nucleotides are TGCGCCAGCAGCCTGGCCTTGAGCGTTGAGACCCAGTACTTC. This codes for CASSLALSVETQYF.

This clone was seen a handful of times. A much larger clone lies one base from this, so it may be a read error. The rearrangement joins TRBV5-4 to TRBJ2-1; D is undetermined. V was trimmed by 2 bases and J by 7 bases, leaving 4 bases between them. Germline V gene sequence: CDR1 SGHNT, CDR2 YYREEE (reference sequence). CDR3 length: 11 amino acids. The CDR3 protein is CASSFDNEQFF. The CDR3, as DNA: TGTGCCAGCAGCTTTGATAATGAGCAGTTCTTC.

V gene TRBV5-1 combines with J gene TRBJ2-3; maybe TRBD2 (5 bases). Trimming stripped 1 base from V and 0 bases from J, with 9 bases between. The CDR3 spans 15 residues. CDR1 SGHRS and CDR2 YFSETQ come from the germline V gene. The CDR3 DNA follows: TGCGCCAGCAGCTTGCAAGCGGATAGCACAGATACGCAGTATTTT. It codes for CASSLQADSTDTQYF.

The chain employs TRBV9 and TRBJ2-5; D perhaps matches TRBD2 (6 bases). Germline CDR1 is SGDLS and CDR2 is YYNGEE. The germline V and J ends were trimmed by 0 bases and 3 bases, with 12 bases remaining between them. The CDR3 extends over 15 amino acids. Written as DNA, the CDR3 is TGTGCCAGCAGCGTAGGGCTGGAGCGGGAAGAGACCCAGTACTTC. Encoded protein: CASSVGLEREETQYF.

This clone was seen only a few times. This chain joins TRBV28 and TRBJ2-5; unclear D gene. Judging by the DNA end, TRBJ2-7 fits better; the J call may be wrong. Germline CDR1 reads MDHEN; CDR2 reads SYDVKM. This CDR3 has 13 amino acids. CDR3 region: CASSLWPRSEQYF. CDR3 nucleotides: TGTGCCAGCAGTTTATGGCCCCGGAGCGAGCAGTACTTC.

Remarks on this clone: Other DNA sequences in this sample translate to the same CDR3. The V and J genes are TRBV11-2 and TRBJ2-1, with D possibly TRBD1 on 6 matching bases. The CDR3 covers 15 residues. Trimming pared 0 bases from V and 3 bases from J, leaving 9 bases between. CDR1 is SGHAT and CDR2 is FQNNGV in the germline V gene. For the CDR3, the DNA is TGTGCCAGCAGCTTAGAGGGACAAGGCTACAATGAGCAGTTCTTC. As protein: CASSLEGQGYNEQFF.

In its sample, this clone was seen a few times. The chain employs TRBV28 and TRBJ2-7; the match to TRBD2 covers 9 bases. The ends lost 1 base at V and 6 bases at J; junction bases unmatched: 7. Germline CDR1 and CDR2: MDHEN and SYDVKM. The CDR3 loop spans 15 amino acids. CDR3 loop: CASSLFASGTREQYF. Written as DNA, the CDR3 is TGTGCCAGCAGTTTATTTGCTAGCGGGACTCGCGAGCAGTACTTC.

The J gene is TRBJ2-1, the V gene TRBV19, with 7 nucleotides matching TRBD1. The CDR3 has 14 amino acids. Germline CDR1 is LNHDA and CDR2 is SQIVND (reference sequence). Trimming at V came to 8 bases and at J to 5 bases, leaving 9 bases not matched to a gene. CDR3 loop: CASWNRGQNNEQFF. In DNA form, the CDR3 reads TGTGCCAGTTGGAACAGGGGACAAAACAATGAGCAGTTCTTC.

This clone came up a few times. The chain combines TRBV10-3 with TRBJ1-1, with D possibly being TRBD1 (6 bases). The CDR3 has 13 residues. Trimming shortened V by 9 bases and J by 1 base, and 12 bases separated the two germline ends. CDR1 ENHRY and CDR2 SYGVKD come from the germline V gene. DNA of the CDR3: TGTGCCATTATGACAGGACAGAACACTGAAGCTTTCTTT. Amino acids: CAIMTGQNTEAFF.

This chain uses TRBV7-2 with TRBJ2-3; 8 bases are a match to TRBD1. Germline lookup yields CDR1 SGHTA and CDR2 FQGNSA. The CDR3 runs 15 residues. With 5 bases clipped from V and 1 base from J, the junction kept 5 bases outside the gene matches. CDR3 amino acids: CASSPDRARTDTQYF. The CDR3 DNA reads TGTGCCAGCAGCCCGGACAGGGCCCGCACAGATACGCAGTATTTT. Full variable domain (rest looked up from reference TRBV7-2 and TRBJ2-3): GAGVSQSPSNKVTEKGKDVELRCDPISGHTALYWYRQSLGQGLEFLIYFQGNSAPDKSGLPSDRFSAERTGGSVSTLTIQRTQQEDSAVYLCASSPDRARTDTQYFGPGTRLTVL.

This clone has only a few counts. The chain employs TRBV7-2 and TRBJ2-3; unclear D gene. V was cut by 1 base and J by 4 bases, with 9 bases left in between. Germline V gene lookup returns CDR1 SGHTA and CDR2 FQGNSA. The CDR3 totals 14 residues. The CDR3: CASSLVAFADTQYF. CDR3 nucleotides: TGTGCCAGCAGCTTAGTAGCTTTTGCAGATACGCAGTATTTT. Full variable domain (remainder filled in from reference TRBV7-2 and TRBJ2-3): GAGVSQSPSNKVTEKGKDVELRCDPISGHTALYWYRQSLGQGLEFLIYFQGNSAPDKSGLPSDRFSAERTGGSVSTLTIQRTQQEDSAVYLCASSLVAFADTQYFGPGTRLTVL.

V is TRBV19 and J is TRBJ1-2; D gene unclear. V gave up 9 bases and J gave up 0 bases, with 17 bases separating them. The germline V gene encodes CDR1 LNHDA and CDR2 SQIVND (reference sequence). There are 15 residues in the CDR3. The DNA of the CDR3 is TGTGCCAGCCACCCCACGGGATTAGCTAACTATGGCTACACCTTC. It is translated as CASHPTGLANYGYTF.